Each of the 11 T cell receptor beta chains below was sequenced from the same sample in a study of CD8+ T cells in alopecia areata (dated by TCRdb to about 2018). Library prep was done by the immunoSEQ multiplex PCR assay. For TCR sequencing, RNA was extracted from every sample and reverse transcribed into cDNA to serve as template. TCRdb's version of the immuneACCESS table is confined to in-frame rearrangements and falls short of the full clone set. An unresolved V gene accounts for under half of the shortfall where checked; the remainder is of unknown origin. For this sample the table reports 270,000 or so clones, with no clone seen just once. About 1.2% of the sample goes to the ten largest clones. Cells from pooled mouse cutaneous lymph nodes were stained for CD4, CD8alpha, NKG2D, NKG2ACE and other markers and then sorted on a BD Influx. What was sequenced was CD4+ T cells sorted from a lymph node. The receptors were sampled from a C3H/HeJ mouse with alopecia areata. The strain carries MHC haplotype H2-k.

This clone was seen many times. Gene names are mouse gene names. The sequence runs out 4 residues before the end of the CDR3; the remainder is reconstructed from the germline J gene. The sample contains more than one DNA sequence encoding this CDR3. The V call is TRBV17, the J call TRBJ2-2; TRBD1 aligns across 9 bases. Germline values: CDR1 MNHDT, CDR2 YYDKIL. This CDR3 contains 15 residues. V was clipped by 5 bases and J by 0 bases; unmatched bases: 1. Incomplete CDR3 DNA: TGTGCTAGCAGTCGGGACAGGGCAAACACCGGG. Residues: CASSRDRANTG. Given in full, the CDR3 is CASSRDRANTGQLYF.

About this clone: Gene names and germline match the mouse. The read halts 4 residues ahead of the CDR3 end, with the missing end drawn from the germline J gene. This specimen includes other DNA sequences encoding the same CDR3. This chain joins TRBV5 and TRBJ2-7, with TRBD1 as a possible D gene (6 bases). The CDR3 is 12 residues long. Germline V gives CDR1 LGHNA, CDR2 YNLKQL (reference sequence). The part of the CDR3 DNA that was read is TGTGCCAGCAGCCAGACAGGTTAT. Translation: CASSQTGY. The CDR3 in full is CASSQTGYEQYF.

Turning to this clone: Mouse gene names and germline throughout. The read stops 4 residues short of the end of the CDR3; the missing end is completed from the germline J gene. The rearrangement links TRBV1 to TRBJ2-5, with 9 bases fitting TRBD2. The CDR3 runs to 15 residues. The V and J ends lost 3 bases and 2 bases, in that order; junction bases with no gene match: 3. From germline, CDR1 is NSQYPW and CDR2 LRSPGD (reference sequence). CDR3 protein: CTCSAQLGGQDTQYF. CDR3 DNA, as far as it was read: TGCACCTGCAGTGCCCAACTGGGGGGCCAAGAC. The complete variable domain, with remaining parts taken from reference TRBV1 and TRBJ2-5, reads VTLLEQNPRWRLVPRGQAVNLRCILKNSQYPWMSWYQQDLQKQLQWLFTLRSPGDKEVKSLPGADYLATRVTDTELRLQVANMSQGRTLYCTCSAQLGGQDTQYFGPGTRLLVL.

In this sample, this clone turned up a few times. Mouse names are used for the genes. Read coverage stops 4 residues before the CDR3 terminus; the germline J gene supplies the remainder. The chain has TRBV5 and TRBJ1-4; possibly TRBD1 for D (5 bases). The germline V gene encodes CDR1 LGHNA and CDR2 YNLKQL (reference sequence). The CDR3 loop spans 12 amino acids. The CDR3 DNA, read in part, is TGTGCCAGCAGCCGGACATCCGAA. Translation: CASSRTSE. The CDR3 in full is CASSRTSERLFF.

Only a few counts were recorded for this clone. Genes and germline come from the mouse. The CDR3 is cut off 4 residues early in the read; its end comes from the germline J gene. The V and J genes are TRBV5 and TRBJ2-2; D might be TRBD2 (7 bases). There are 15 residues in the CDR3. The ends were cut back, 4 bases at V and 3 bases at J, with 12 bases in the middle. Germline V lookup: CDR1 LGHNA, CDR2 YNLKQL (reference sequence). CDR3 DNA, as far as it was read: TGTGCCAGCAGCCCCCCGGGGGGCGACACCGGG. This translates into CASSPPGGDTG. The CDR3 in its entirety is CASSPPGGDTGQLYF.

This clone was seen more than once but under ten times. Gene names and germline refer to mouse. The read ends 4 residues shy of where the CDR3 ends; the end is completed using the germline J gene. The chain combines TRBV13-3 with TRBJ2-2; TRBD1 agrees at 10 bases. The CDR3 contains 14 residues. Germline-derived CDR1 and CDR2 are NNHDY and SYVADS. Trimming at V came to 5 bases and at J to 4 bases, leaving 2 bases not matched to a gene. The CDR3 here is CASSRDRGTGQLYF. The part of the CDR3 DNA that was read is TGTGCCAGCAGCCGGGACAGGGGCACCGGG.

Concerning this clone itself: The listed genes are named as in mouse. The read ends 4 residues shy of where the CDR3 ends; the end is completed using the germline J gene. The chain links TRBV19 to TRBJ2-2; D is ambiguous. Germline loops: CDR1 FNHDT, CDR2 SITEND (reference sequence). The CDR3 loop spans 14 amino acids. V lost 2 bases, J lost 2 bases, and 7 bases lay in between. The part of the CDR3 DNA that was read is TGTGCCAGCAGTATCAGACATAACACCGGG. Its translation is CASSIRHNTG. The entire CDR3 protein is CASSIRHNTGQLYF.

Remarks on this clone: Gene names and germline match the mouse. The read finishes 4 residues shy of the CDR3 end, and the germline J gene is used to complete it. The chain links TRBV13-1 to TRBJ2-5; weak D call: TRBD1 (5 bases). Germline V gene lookup returns CDR1 NSHNY and CDR2 SYGAGN. The CDR3 totals 11 residues. The covered CDR3 bases are TGTGCCAGCAGGGACAAAGAC. This sequence encodes CASRDKD. The full CDR3 protein reads CASRDKDTQYF.

Notes on this clone: Gene names and germline refer to mouse. CDR3 residues: CATRDRANTEVFF. The CDR3 DNA, read in part, is TGTGCCACCCGGGACAGAGCAAACACA. This chain uses TRBV19 with TRBJ1-1, with 7 bases lining up with TRBD1. The observed sequence ends 4 residues before the CDR3 terminus, with the missing tail filled in from the germline J gene. CDR1 and CDR2 from the germline V gene are FNHDT and SITEND (reference sequence). The V gene end was trimmed by 9 bases and the J gene end by 0 bases; junction bases not matched to a gene: 5. The CDR3 has 13 amino acids.

This clone was seen a few times. Genes and germline come from the mouse. The read stops 4 residues short of the end of the CDR3; the missing end is completed from the germline J gene. The chain links TRBV19 to TRBJ2-7, with 7 bases fitting TRBD1. The germline gives CDR1 FNHDT, CDR2 SITEND (reference sequence). CDR3 length: 15 residues. Trimming cost V 7 bases and J 3 bases; bases outside gene matches: 13. The covered CDR3 bases are TGTGCCAGCCGCCACCTCCGGGACAGAATCTAT. Its protein product is CASRHLRDRIY. The CDR3 as a whole reads CASRHLRDRIYEQYF.

Only a few counts were recorded for this clone. The gene names given are mouse names. Sequencing ends 4 residues short of the CDR3 end; the germline J gene provides the rest. The rearrangement uses TRBV31 and TRBJ2-2; D perhaps matches TRBD2 (6 bases). CDR1 and CDR2 from the germline V gene are GKSSPN and SITVG. This CDR3 is 16 amino acids long. Trimming shortened V by 0 bases and J by 1 base, and 12 bases separated the two germline ends. CDR3 protein: CAWSLLSGVNTGQLYF. The DNA read from the CDR3 is TGTGCCTGGAGTCTGCTCTCTGGGGTAAACACCGGG.